The 21 T cell receptor beta chains reported below all come from one sample, sequenced in a study of CD8 T cells in Susac syndrome. An amount of RNA that ranged from roughly 0.5 to 1 ug was reverse transcribed with random hexamers. TCRdb itself ran the immunoSEQ multiplex PCR reads through MiXCR, one entry per CDR3 protein. Here the sample spans fewer than 85,000 distinct CDR3 sequences, less than 95% being singletons. The source material was CD8+ T cells from PBMCs. Receptor source: a human donor with Susac syndrome.

V gene TRBV7-9 combines with J gene TRBJ2-7; D is possibly TRBD1 (6 bases). Trimming stripped 3 bases from V and 2 bases from J, with 14 bases between. CDR1 and CDR2 from the germline V gene are SEHNR and FQNEAQ (reference sequence). The CDR3 sequence is 15 residues long. Here the CDR3 DNA reads TGTGCCAGCAGCTTTAAAACAGGGACCCCCTACGAGCAGTACTTC. This translates into CASSFKTGTPYEQYF.

This chain joins TRBV29-1 and TRBJ2-2, with D hard to call. This CDR3 spans 13 amino acids. Trimming stripped 6 bases from V and 0 bases from J, with 8 bases between. Per germline, CDR1 SQVTM and CDR2 ANQGSEA. The CDR3 sequence: CSVPFANTGELFF. The DNA for the CDR3 is TGCAGCGTCCCGTTCGCGAACACCGGGGAGCTGTTTTTT.

The chain combines TRBV9 with TRBJ2-4; tentatively, D is TRBD1 (5 bases). Germline loops: CDR1 SGDLS, CDR2 YYNGEE. The V gene lost 3 bases and the J gene lost 3 bases, with 10 bases spanning the gap. The CDR3 length is 14 residues. CDR3 in DNA: TGTGCCAGCAGCGGGCCCGACAGCAAAAACATTCAGTACTTC. This sequence encodes CASSGPDSKNIQYF.

This clonotype has a handful of counts. Written as DNA, the CDR3 is TGTGCCAGCCGAGGGACAGATACGCAGTATTTT. Translation: CASRGTDTQYF. The chain has TRBV3-1 and TRBJ2-3; tentatively, D is TRBD2 (5 bases). Germline loops: CDR1 LGHDT, CDR2 YNNKEL (reference sequence). The length of the CDR3 is 11 residues. V was clipped by 8 bases and J by 3 bases, with 6 bases between them.

The chain carries TRBV5-1 and TRBJ1-1; D not resolved. Between the trimmed V and J ends, which lost 5 bases and 4 bases, there was a span of 15 bases. The CDR3 loop spans 14 amino acids. Germline V gives CDR1 SGHRS, CDR2 YFSETQ. The CDR3 DNA follows: TGCGCCAGCAGACAAAAAGGACCGATCACTGAAGCTTTCTTT. Translating gives CASRQKGPITEAFF.

The genes are TRBV12-3 or TRBV12-4 and TRBJ1-6; 10 bases align to TRBD1. V lost 6 bases and J lost 6; bases outside the gene matches: 2. The length of the CDR3 is 14 residues. The CDR3 sequence: CASRGQGTNSPLHF. CDR3 DNA sequence: TGTGCCAGCAGGGGACAGGGGACTAATTCACCCCTCCACTTT.

This clonotype was seen once. The chain is built from TRBV25-1 and TRBJ1-2; no clear D gene. This CDR3 has 14 residues. Germline-derived CDR1 and CDR2 are MGHDK and SYGVNS. The ends were cut back, 3 bases at V and 6 bases at J, with 14 bases in the middle. CDR3 coding DNA: TGTGCCAGCAGTGACCAATGGGTTTTTGATGGCTACACCTTC. This codes for CASSDQWVFDGYTF.

The rearrangement joins TRBV28 to TRBJ1-6; no clear D gene. Trimming shortened V by 2 bases and J by 11 bases, and 10 bases separated the two germline ends. There are 13 residues in the CDR3. Germline V lookup: CDR1 MDHEN, CDR2 SYDVKM. The chain's CDR3 is CASSLGLKAPLHF. CDR3 sequence (DNA): TGTGCCAGCAGTTTAGGCCTCAAGGCACCCCTCCACTTT. Together with reference TRBV28 and TRBJ1-6, the CDR3 gives the full variable domain: DVKVTQSSRYLVKRTGEKVFLECVQDMDHENMFWYRQDPGLGLRLIYFSYDVKMKEKGDIPEGYSVSREKKERFSLILESASTNQTSMYLCASSLGLKAPLHFGNGTRLTVT.

This sequence joins TRBV7-6 and TRBJ2-2, with a possible D match to TRBD1 (6 bases). The CDR3 extends over 15 amino acids. V lost 1 base and J 4 bases, leaving 10 bases between the germline ends. CDR1 and CDR2 from the germline V gene are SGHVS and FNYEAQ. This CDR3 is CASSLDRESTGELFF. In DNA form, the CDR3 reads TGTGCCAGCAGCTTAGACAGGGAGAGCACCGGGGAGCTGTTTTTT. The variable domain in full, with the rest retrieved from reference TRBV7-6 and TRBJ2-2, is GAGVSQSPRYKVTKRGQDVALRCDPISGHVSLYWYRQALGQGPEFLTYFNYEAQQDKSGLPNDRFSAERPEGSISTLTIQRTEQRDSAMYRCASSLDRESTGELFFGEGSRLTVL.

The chain has TRBV12-3 or TRBV12-4 and TRBJ1-3, with D perhaps matching TRBD1 (6 bases). V lost 3 bases and J lost 8, with 11 bases in between. There are 13 residues in the CDR3. The DNA of the CDR3 is TGTGCCAGCAGTTTCGGGGGGCAGGACACCATATATTTT. Translation: CASSFGGQDTIYF.

This chain uses TRBV28 with TRBJ1-1, with D possibly TRBD1 on 5 matching bases. The V gene's germline CDR1 is MDHEN and CDR2 SYDVKM. This CDR3 comprises 13 residues. Deletions cut 2 bases from V and 5 bases from J, with 9 bases between. The CDR3 protein is CASSLRGWTEAFF. The DNA for the CDR3 is TGTGCCAGCAGTTTAAGGGGATGGACTGAAGCTTTCTTT.

The chain joins TRBV29-1 to TRBJ1-2; 9 positions match TRBD1. There are 13 residues in the CDR3. The V gene end was trimmed by 5 bases and the J gene end by 1 base; junction bases not matched to a gene: 2. Germline V lookup: CDR1 SQVTM, CDR2 ANQGSEA. CDR3 region: CSVPDRGNYGYTF. CDR3 bases: TGCAGCGTTCCGGACAGGGGTAACTATGGCTACACCTTC.

The rearrangement joins TRBV7-9 to TRBJ1-1; 10 bases are shared with TRBD1. CDR3 length: 17 residues. The V segment lost 2 bases and the J segment 3 bases; nucleotides outside the gene matches: 9. Looked up from germline, CDR1 is SEHNR and CDR2 is FQNEAQ (reference sequence). The CDR3 nucleotides are TGTGCCAGCAGCTTACACCGGGACAGGGGATGGGACACTGAAGCTTTCTTT. Translating gives CASSLHRDRGWDTEAFF.

The gene calls are TRBV3-1 and TRBJ1-6; 10 positions match TRBD1. CDR1 and CDR2 from the germline V gene are LGHDT and YNNKEL (reference sequence). V shed 2 bases and J 2 bases; nucleotides not matched to a gene: 9. This CDR3 region has 19 residues. Here the CDR3 reads CASSQRDRGLRTYNSPLHF. The CDR3 region has the DNA TGTGCCAGCAGCCAAAGGGACAGGGGCTTGAGGACCTATAATTCACCCCTCCACTTT.

The chain recombines TRBV11-2 with TRBJ2-3; TRBD2 agrees at 9 bases. CDR1 SGHAT and CDR2 FQNNGV come from the germline V gene. The V and J ends lost 2 bases and 1 base, in that order; junction bases with no gene match: 10. This CDR3 spans 18 amino acids. The CDR3 region has the DNA TGTGCCAGCAGCTTATGGCGGGGGGGCCTTGAGGGCACAGATACGCAGTATTTT. The encoded protein is CASSLWRGGLEGTDTQYF.

This clonotype was counted once. The rearrangement links TRBV4-1 to TRBJ1-5, with D perhaps matching TRBD1 (6 bases). The CDR3 sequence is 13 residues long. V was shortened by 4 bases and J by 5 bases, with 9 bases between the two germline ends. CDR1 is MGHRA and CDR2 is YSYEKL in the germline V gene. DNA for the CDR3: TGCGCCAGCAGCCCGGGACATTATCAGCCCCAGCATTTT. Translating gives CASSPGHYQPQHF.

The chain is built from TRBV7-2 and TRBJ2-7; 11 nucleotides align to TRBD2. The CDR3 covers 14 residues. In germline, CDR1 is SGHTA, CDR2 FQGNSA. Trimming took 6 bases from V and 4 from J; bases not matched to a gene: 5. The CDR3 DNA sequence: TGTGCCAGCAGTTCTAGCGGGGGGTTATACGAGCAGTACTTC. It translates to CASSSSGGLYEQYF.

This chain links TRBV9 with TRBJ1-6, with D tentatively TRBD1 (6 bases). Germline CDR1 and CDR2: SGDLS and YYNGEE. Trimming took 1 base from V and 0 from J, leaving 8 bases between them. CDR3 size: 16 residues. The CDR3 loop reads CASSVTGSSYNSPLHF. CDR3 sequence (DNA): TGTGCCAGCAGCGTAACAGGGAGCTCCTATAATTCACCCCTCCACTTT.

The rearrangement uses TRBV7-9 and TRBJ1-5; a weak D match, TRBD1 (5 bases). The germline V gene encodes CDR1 SEHNR and CDR2 FQNEAQ (reference sequence). This CDR3 spans 12 amino acids. Trimming cost V 5 bases and J 4 bases, with 6 bases left between them. CDR3 region: CASSKGNQPQHF. DNA of the CDR3: TGTGCCAGCAGCAAGGGGAATCAGCCCCAGCATTTT.

V is TRBV12-3 or TRBV12-4 and J is TRBJ1-5, with a tentative D call TRBD1 (5 bases). This CDR3 comprises 13 residues. V was cut by 7 bases and J by 1 base, with 8 bases left in between. This CDR3 reads CASMWTSNQPQHF. For the CDR3, the DNA is TGTGCCAGCATGTGGACAAGCAATCAGCCCCAGCATTTT.

This chain connects TRBV20-1 to TRBJ2-1; 7 bases agree with TRBD2. The V segment lost 3 bases and the J segment 13 bases; nucleotides outside the gene matches: 12. This CDR3 spans 13 amino acids. The germline gives CDR1 DFQATT, CDR2 SNEGSKA (reference sequence). CDR3: CSARSSGTPPQFF. The DNA of the CDR3 is TGCAGTGCTAGGTCAAGCGGGACCCCCCCTCAGTTCTTC.